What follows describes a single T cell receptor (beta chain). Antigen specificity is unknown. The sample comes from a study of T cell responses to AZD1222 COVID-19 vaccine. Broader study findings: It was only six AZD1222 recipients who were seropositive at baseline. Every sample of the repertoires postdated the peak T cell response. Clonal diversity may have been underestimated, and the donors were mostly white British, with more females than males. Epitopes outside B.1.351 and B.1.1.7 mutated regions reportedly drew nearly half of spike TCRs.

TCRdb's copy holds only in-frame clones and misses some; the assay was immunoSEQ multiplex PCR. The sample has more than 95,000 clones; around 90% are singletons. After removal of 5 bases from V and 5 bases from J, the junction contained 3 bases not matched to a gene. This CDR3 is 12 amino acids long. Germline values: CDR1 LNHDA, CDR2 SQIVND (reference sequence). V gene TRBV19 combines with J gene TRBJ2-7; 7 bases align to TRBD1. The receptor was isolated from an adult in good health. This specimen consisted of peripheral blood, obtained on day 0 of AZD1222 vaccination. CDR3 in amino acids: CASSDRANEQYF. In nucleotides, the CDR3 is TGTGCCAGTAGTGACAGGGCTAACGAGCAGTACTTC.